This T cell receptor beta chain was captured by sequencing in a study of T cell repertoires in cytomegalovirus infection. Study-level findings and limits: Summed public TCR beta family frequency identified CMV carriers bearing the relevant HLA.

Comment on this clonotype: The antigen remains undetermined. It is likely a read error, because the conserved phenylalanine at the end of the CDR3 is missing.

The CDR3 is 16 residues long. CDR1 and CDR2 from the germline V gene are PRHDT and FYEKMQ (reference sequence). V was pared by 3 bases and J by 1 base, with 13 bases between. From the reads, TCRdb called clonotypes with MiXCR, one entry per CDR3 protein. The data hold around 900,000 distinct CDR3 sequences, with approximately 30% observed a single time. The specimen was cultured CD8+ T cells from PBMCs, collected from culture after CMV antigen stimulation. The V and J genes are TRBV13 and TRBJ2-1; possible D gene TRBD1, 5 bases. This TCR came from a human donor in good health (CMV status not recorded). Some clones in this sample may be carry-over from other donors' samples. CDR3 bases: TGTGCCAGCAGCTTCCCCCAGGACACTTCCTACAATGAGCAGTTCCTC. Its translation is CASSFPQDTSYNEQFL.